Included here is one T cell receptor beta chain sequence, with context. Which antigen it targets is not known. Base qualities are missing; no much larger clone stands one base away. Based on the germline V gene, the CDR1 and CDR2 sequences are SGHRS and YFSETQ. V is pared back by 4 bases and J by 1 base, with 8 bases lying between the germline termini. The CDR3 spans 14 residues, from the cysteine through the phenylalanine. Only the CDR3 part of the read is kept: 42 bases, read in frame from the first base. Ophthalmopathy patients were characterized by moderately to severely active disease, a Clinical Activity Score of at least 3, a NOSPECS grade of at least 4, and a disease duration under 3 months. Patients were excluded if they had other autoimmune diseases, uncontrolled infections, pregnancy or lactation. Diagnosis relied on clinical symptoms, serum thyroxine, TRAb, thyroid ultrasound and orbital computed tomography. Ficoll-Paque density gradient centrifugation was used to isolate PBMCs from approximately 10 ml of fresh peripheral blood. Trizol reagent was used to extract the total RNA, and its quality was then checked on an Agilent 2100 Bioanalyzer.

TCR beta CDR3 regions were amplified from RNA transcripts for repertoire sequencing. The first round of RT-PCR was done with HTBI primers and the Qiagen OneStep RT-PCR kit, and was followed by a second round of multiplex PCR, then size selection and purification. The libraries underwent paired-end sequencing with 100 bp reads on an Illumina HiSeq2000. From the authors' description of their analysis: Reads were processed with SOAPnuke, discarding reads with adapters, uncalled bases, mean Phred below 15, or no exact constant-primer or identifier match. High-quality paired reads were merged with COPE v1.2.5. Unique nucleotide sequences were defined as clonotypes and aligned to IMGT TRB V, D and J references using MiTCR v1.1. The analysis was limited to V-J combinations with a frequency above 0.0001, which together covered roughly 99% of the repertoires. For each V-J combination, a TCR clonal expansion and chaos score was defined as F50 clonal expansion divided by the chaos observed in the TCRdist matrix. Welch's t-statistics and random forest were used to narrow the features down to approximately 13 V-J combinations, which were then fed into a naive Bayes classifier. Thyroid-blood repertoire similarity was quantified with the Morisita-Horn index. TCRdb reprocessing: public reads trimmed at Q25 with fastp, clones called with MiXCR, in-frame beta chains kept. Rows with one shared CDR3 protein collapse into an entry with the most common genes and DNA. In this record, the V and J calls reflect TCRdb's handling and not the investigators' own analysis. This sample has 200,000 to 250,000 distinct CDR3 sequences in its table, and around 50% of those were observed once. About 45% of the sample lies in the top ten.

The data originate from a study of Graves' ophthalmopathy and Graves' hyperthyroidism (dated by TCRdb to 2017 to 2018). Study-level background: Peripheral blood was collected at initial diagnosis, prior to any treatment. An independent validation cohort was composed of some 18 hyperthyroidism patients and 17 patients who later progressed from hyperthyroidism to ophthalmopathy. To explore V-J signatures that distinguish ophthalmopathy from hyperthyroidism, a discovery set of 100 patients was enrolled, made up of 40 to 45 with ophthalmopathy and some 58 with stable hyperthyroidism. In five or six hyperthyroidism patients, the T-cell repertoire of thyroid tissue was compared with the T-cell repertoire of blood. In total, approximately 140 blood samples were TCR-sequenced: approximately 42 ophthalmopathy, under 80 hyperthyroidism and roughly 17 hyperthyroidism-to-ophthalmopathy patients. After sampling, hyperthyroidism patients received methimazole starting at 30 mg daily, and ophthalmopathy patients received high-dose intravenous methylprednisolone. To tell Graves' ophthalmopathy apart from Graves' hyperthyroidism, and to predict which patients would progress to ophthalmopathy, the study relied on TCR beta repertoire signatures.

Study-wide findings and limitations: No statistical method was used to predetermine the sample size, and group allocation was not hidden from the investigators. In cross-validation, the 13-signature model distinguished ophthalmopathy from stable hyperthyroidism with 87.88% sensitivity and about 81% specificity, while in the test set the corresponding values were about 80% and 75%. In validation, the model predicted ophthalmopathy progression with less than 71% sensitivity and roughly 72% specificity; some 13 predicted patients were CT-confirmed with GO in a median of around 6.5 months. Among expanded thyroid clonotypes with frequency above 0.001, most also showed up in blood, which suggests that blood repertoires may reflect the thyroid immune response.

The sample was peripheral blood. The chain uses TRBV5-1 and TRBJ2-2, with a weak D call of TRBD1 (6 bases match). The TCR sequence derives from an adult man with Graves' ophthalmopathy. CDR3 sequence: CASSETGNTGELFF. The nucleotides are TGCGCCAGCAGCGAGACAGGGAACACCGGGGAGCTGTTTTTT.